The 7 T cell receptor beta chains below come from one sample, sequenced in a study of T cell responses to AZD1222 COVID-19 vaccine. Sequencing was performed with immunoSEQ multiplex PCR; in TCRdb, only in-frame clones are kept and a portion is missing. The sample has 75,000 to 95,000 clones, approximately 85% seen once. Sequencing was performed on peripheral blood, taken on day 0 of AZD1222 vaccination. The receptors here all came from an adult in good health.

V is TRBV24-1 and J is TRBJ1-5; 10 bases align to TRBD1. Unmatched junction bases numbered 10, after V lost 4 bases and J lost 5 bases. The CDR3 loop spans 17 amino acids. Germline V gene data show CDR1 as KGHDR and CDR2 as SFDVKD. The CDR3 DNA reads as TGTGCCACCAGTGACCCGACGCGGGGACAGGGGCATCAGCCCCAGCATTTT. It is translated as CATSDPTRGQGHQPQHF.

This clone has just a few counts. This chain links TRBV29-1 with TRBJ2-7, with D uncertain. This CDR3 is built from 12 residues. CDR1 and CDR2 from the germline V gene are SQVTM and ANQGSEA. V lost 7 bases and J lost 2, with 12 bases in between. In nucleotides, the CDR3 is TGCAGCGCCCGGAGAGGCGCCTACGAGCAGTACTTC. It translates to CSARRGAYEQYF.

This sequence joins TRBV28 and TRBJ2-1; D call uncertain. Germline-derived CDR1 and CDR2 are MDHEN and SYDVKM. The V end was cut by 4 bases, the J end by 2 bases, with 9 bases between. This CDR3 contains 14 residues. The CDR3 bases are TGTGCCAGCAGTTCCGGTTTTACCTACAATGAGCAGTTCTTC. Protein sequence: CASSSGFTYNEQFF.

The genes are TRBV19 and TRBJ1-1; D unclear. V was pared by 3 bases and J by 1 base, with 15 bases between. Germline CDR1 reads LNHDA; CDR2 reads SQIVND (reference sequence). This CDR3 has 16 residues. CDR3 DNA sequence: TGTGCCAGTAGTATCCAGTCCTGGGCCCCGAACACTGAAGCTTTCTTT. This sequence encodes CASSIQSWAPNTEAFF.

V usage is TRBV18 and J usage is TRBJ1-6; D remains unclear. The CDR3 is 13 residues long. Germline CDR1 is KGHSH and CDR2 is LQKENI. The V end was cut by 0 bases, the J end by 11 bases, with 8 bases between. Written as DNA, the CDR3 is TGTGCCAGCTCACCACCGATAGGTCCACCCCTCCACTTT. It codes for CASSPPIGPPLHF.

The CDR3, as DNA: TGTGCCAGCAGCCGCCGAGTTGCGGGCCACGAGCAGTACTTC. Protein: CASSRRVAGHEQYF. The chain recombines TRBV14 with TRBJ2-7; D is perhaps TRBD2 (5 bases). This CDR3 has 14 residues. Trimming stripped 4 bases from V and 5 bases from J, with 15 bases between. Germline CDR1 is SGHDN and CDR2 is FVKESK. The variable domain in full, with the rest retrieved from reference TRBV14 and TRBJ2-7, is EAGVTQFPSHSVIEKGQTVTLRCDPISGHDNLYWYRRVMGKEIKFLLHFVKESKQDESGMPNNRFLAERTGGTYSTLKVQPAELEDSGVYFCASSRRVAGHEQYFGPGTRLTVT.

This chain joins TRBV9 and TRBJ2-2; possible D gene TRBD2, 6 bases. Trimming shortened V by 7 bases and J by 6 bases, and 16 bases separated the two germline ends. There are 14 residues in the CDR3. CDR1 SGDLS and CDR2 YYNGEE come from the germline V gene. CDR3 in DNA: TGTGCCAGCTCCCGGGGAGGCGGTCCCGGGGAGCTGTTTTTT. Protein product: CASSRGGGPGELFF.